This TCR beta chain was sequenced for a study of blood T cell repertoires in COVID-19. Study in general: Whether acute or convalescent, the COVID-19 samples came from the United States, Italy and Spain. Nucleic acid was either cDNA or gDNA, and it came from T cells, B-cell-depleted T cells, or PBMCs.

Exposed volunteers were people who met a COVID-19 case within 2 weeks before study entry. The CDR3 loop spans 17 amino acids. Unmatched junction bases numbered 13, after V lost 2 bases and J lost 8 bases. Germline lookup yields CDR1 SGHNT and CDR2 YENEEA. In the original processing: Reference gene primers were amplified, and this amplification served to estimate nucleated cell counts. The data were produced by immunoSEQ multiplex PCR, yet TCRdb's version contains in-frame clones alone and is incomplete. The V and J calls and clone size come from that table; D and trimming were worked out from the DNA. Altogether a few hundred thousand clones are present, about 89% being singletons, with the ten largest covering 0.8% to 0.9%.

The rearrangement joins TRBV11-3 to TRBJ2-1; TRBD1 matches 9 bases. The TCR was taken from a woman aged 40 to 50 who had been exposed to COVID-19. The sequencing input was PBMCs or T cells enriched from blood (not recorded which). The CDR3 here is CASSLNPAGTGYHEQFF. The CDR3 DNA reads TGTGCCAGCAGCTTAAACCCTGCCGGGACAGGGTACCATGAGCAGTTCTTC.